Each of the 10 T cell receptor beta chains below was sequenced from the same sample in a study of OX40 agonist ivuxolimab in advanced cancers. This table comes from immunoSEQ multiplex PCR, and its TCRdb copy is limited to in-frame clones, with some not included. The sample shows around 79,000 clones, roughly 86% of them seen only once. The input for sequencing was CD4+ or CD8+ T cells sorted from blood, taken in a trial of the OX40 agonist ivuxolimab. The receptors come from an adult with an advanced solid tumor such as melanoma, head and neck, liver or kidney cancer.

This clone was recorded only once. This sequence joins TRBV5-4 and TRBJ2-5; the D call may be TRBD1 or TRBD2 (5 bases each). The CDR3 length is 18 residues. CDR1 SGHNT and CDR2 YYREEE come from the germline V gene (reference sequence). The V and J ends lost 3 bases and 2 bases respectively, with 23 bases between them. CDR3 region: CASSSGAGKGAGQETQYF. The CDR3 DNA sequence: TGTGCCAGCAGCTCCGGGGCAGGGAAGGGCGCGGGTCAAGAGACCCAGTACTTC.

CDR3 in DNA: TGTGCCAGCAGTTTCCAGGGACAGGGGTATGGCTACACCTTC. This codes for CASSFQGQGYGYTF. The chain recombines TRBV28 with TRBJ1-2; 10 nucleotides agree with TRBD1. Germline V gives CDR1 MDHEN, CDR2 SYDVKM. V shed 3 bases and J 5 bases; nucleotides not matched to a gene: 3. The CDR3 has 14 residues.

V is TRBV6-6 and J is TRBJ2-1; 12 nucleotides line up with TRBD1. Germline V gives CDR1 MNHNY, CDR2 SVGAGI (reference sequence). V lost 5 bases to trimming and J lost 9 bases; unmatched junction nucleotides: 5. The CDR3 has 14 amino acids. CDR3: CASSRDRGLGEQFF. CDR3 nucleotide sequence: TGTGCCAGCAGTCGGGACAGGGGGCTCGGTGAGCAGTTCTTC.

The CDR3 bases are TGTGCCAGCAGTCCGCCGGTGGCACTTAGCTCCTACAATGAGCAGTTCTTC. Translated: CASSPPVALSSYNEQFF. J is TRBJ2-1 and V is TRBV2; D unclear. Germline CDR1 and CDR2: SNHLY and FYNNEI. The CDR3 sequence is 17 residues long. With 5 bases removed from V and 0 bases from J, the gap between germline ends came to 17 bases.

The chain carries TRBV6-4 and TRBJ2-3; D gene ambiguous. Germline CDR1 reads MRHNA; CDR2 reads SNTAGT. The length of the CDR3 is 13 residues. V was shortened by 4 bases and J by 5 bases, with 10 bases between the two germline ends. The CDR3 region has the DNA TGTGCCAGCAGTGCACAAGGATTAGATACGCAGTATTTT. It translates to CASSAQGLDTQYF.

The CDR3 loop reads CASRGSRRGEHQPQHF. CDR3 nucleotide sequence: TGTGCCAGTAGAGGGAGTAGGAGAGGGGAGCATCAGCCCCAGCATTTT. This chain connects TRBV19 to TRBJ1-5; D perhaps matches TRBD1 (5 bases). The length of the CDR3 is 16 residues. Germline V gene sequence: CDR1 LNHDA, CDR2 SQIVND (reference sequence). Trimming shortened V by 6 bases and J by 5 bases, and 20 bases separated the two germline ends.

The V gene is TRBV7-4, the J gene TRBJ1-5; 7 bases match TRBD1. Germline loops: CDR1 SGHVT, CDR2 SQSDAQ. With V trimmed by 4 bases and J by 1 base, 10 bases remained unmatched. This CDR3 is built from 17 residues. CDR3 amino acids: CASSSGTVHRSNQPQHF. Written as DNA, the CDR3 is TGTGCCAGCAGCTCAGGGACAGTCCATAGGAGCAATCAGCCCCAGCATTTT.

V and J are TRBV7-9 and TRBJ2-3; 10 bases fit TRBD2. The V gene's germline CDR1 is SEHNR and CDR2 FQNEAQ (reference sequence). The CDR3 sequence is 15 residues long. V shed 3 bases and J 4 bases; nucleotides not matched to a gene: 4. The CDR3 spells CASSFTSGVADTQYF. In DNA form, the CDR3 reads TGTGCCAGCAGCTTCACTAGCGGGGTTGCAGATACGCAGTATTTT.

The CDR3 reads CASPGPDNEKLFF. The CDR3 bases are TGTGCCTCCCCGGGGCCGGATAATGAAAAACTGTTTTTT. The chain couples TRBV10-3 to TRBJ1-4, with D perhaps TRBD1 (5 bases). Trimming pared 11 bases from V and 4 bases from J, leaving 14 bases between. Germline V gives CDR1 ENHRY, CDR2 SYGVKD. This CDR3 contains 13 residues.

This chain uses TRBV5-6 with TRBJ2-5; D is possibly TRBD1 (6 bases). The V and J ends lost 4 bases and 0 bases respectively, with 19 bases between them. In germline, CDR1 is SGHDT, CDR2 YYEEEE. This CDR3 region has 17 residues. This CDR3 is CASSHTGTPVNQETQYF. In nucleotides, the CDR3 is TGTGCCAGCAGCCATACCGGGACACCGGTAAACCAAGAGACCCAGTACTTC. The complete variable domain, with remaining parts taken from reference TRBV5-6 and TRBJ2-5, reads DAGVTQSPTHLIKTRGQQVTLRCSPKSGHDTVSWYQQALGQGPQFIFQYYEEEERQRGNFPDRFSGHQFPNYSSELNVNALLLGDSALYLCASSHTGTPVNQETQYFGPGTRLLVL.